Shown below are 22 T cell receptor beta chains from a single sample sequenced in a study of cytomegalovirus exposure and HLA in healthy donors. PCR amplification relied on 60 Vbeta primers (plus 13 Jbeta primers). Here immunoSEQ multiplex PCR was the method, and the copy in TCRdb shows in-frame clones only, minus some. The sample lists about 140,000 clones, roughly 87% seen once, with more than 0.5% in the top ten. Material: PBMCs. These receptors all come from a woman between 35 and 50 years old in good health and CMV-seronegative.

This clone was seen just once. The chain uses TRBV28 and TRBJ2-7; TRBD2 matches at 7 bases. This CDR3 spans 15 amino acids. In germline, CDR1 is MDHEN, CDR2 SYDVKM. Trimming at V came to 2 bases and at J to 4 bases, leaving 8 bases not matched to a gene. The CDR3 region has the DNA TGTGCCAGCAGTTTAAAGGCGGGAGTAGTATACGAGCAGTACTTC. Encoded protein: CASSLKAGVVYEQYF.

This clone has just one count. The chain has TRBV7-8 and TRBJ2-1; a weak D match, TRBD2 (6 bases). The CDR3 is made up of 15 amino acids. Trimming removed 5 bases from V and 2 bases from J, with 13 bases in between. Germline V gene data show CDR1 as SGHVS and CDR2 as FQNEAQ. The CDR3: CASSGGTLPYNEQFF. CDR3 nucleotide sequence: TGTGCCAGCAGCGGAGGGACTCTTCCCTACAATGAGCAGTTCTTC.

V gene TRBV7-9 combines with J gene TRBJ2-5, with 7 bases that match TRBD2. The end of the DNA aligns better with TRBJ2-7, so the J call may be wrong. This CDR3 comprises 16 residues. Germline loops: CDR1 SEHNR, CDR2 FQNEAQ (reference sequence). The CDR3 sequence is CASSLAELASSYEQYF. The CDR3 DNA reads TGTGCCAGCAGCTTAGCGGAACTAGCGAGCTCCTACGAGCAGTACTTC.

The V call is TRBV6-5, the J call TRBJ2-3; 10 bases align to TRBD1. The V and J ends lost 6 bases and 4 bases, in that order; junction bases with no gene match: 7. CDR3 length: 15 amino acids. Germline CDR1 is MNHEY and CDR2 is SVGAGI. CDR3 in amino acids: CASRSGTGAPDTQYF. The CDR3 bases are TGTGCCAGCAGATCCGGGACAGGGGCCCCAGATACGCAGTATTTT.

The chain uses TRBV5-1 and TRBJ1-1; D uncertain. CDR1 and CDR2 from the germline V gene are SGHRS and YFSETQ. The V end was cut by 4 bases, the J end by 4 bases, with 23 bases between. CDR3 length: 17 residues. This chain's CDR3 is CASSLPASATQATEAFF. DNA for the CDR3: TGCGCCAGCAGCCTCCCAGCGTCAGCCACTCAAGCCACTGAAGCTTTCTTT.

The gene calls are TRBV7-2 and TRBJ1-2; 10 nucleotides match TRBD1. V trimming: 3 bases; J trimming: 6 bases; junction bases outside the gene matches: 7. CDR3 length: 15 residues. Germline V gene lookup returns CDR1 SGHTA and CDR2 FQGNSA. The CDR3 reads CASSFSGQGVDGYTF. CDR3 nucleotide sequence: TGTGCCAGCAGCTTTTCCGGACAGGGGGTCGATGGCTACACCTTC. The full variable domain, completed using reference TRBV7-2 and TRBJ1-2, is GAGVSQSPSNKVTEKGKDVELRCDPISGHTALYWYRQSLGQGLEFLIYFQGNSAPDKSGLPSDRFSAERTGGSVSTLTIQRTQQEDSAVYLCASSFSGQGVDGYTFGSGTRLTVV.

V and J are TRBV6-5 and TRBJ2-7, with TRBD1 identical over 10 bases. With 2 bases clipped from V and 9 bases from J, the junction kept 7 bases outside the gene matches. Per germline, CDR1 MNHEY and CDR2 SVGAGI. This CDR3 comprises 14 residues. In DNA, the CDR3 is TGTGCCAGCAGTTACGGGACAGGGGATTACACGCAGTACTTC. This codes for CASSYGTGDYTQYF.

V usage is TRBV11-3 and J usage is TRBJ2-2, with 7 bases fitting TRBD1. V was pared by 4 bases and J by 4 bases, with 12 bases of the junction left unmatched. This CDR3 has 17 residues. Germline CDR1 and CDR2: SGHNT and YENEEA. The CDR3 DNA is TGTGCCAGCAGCTATTTTCTAGGGGGCTCTGGCACCGGGGAGCTGTTTTTT. This encodes CASSYFLGGSGTGELFF.

The J gene is TRBJ2-1, the V gene TRBV7-8, with 7 positions matching TRBD1. This CDR3 contains 13 residues. CDR1 is SGHVS, CDR2 FQNEAQ, per germline. Losses at the gene ends were 6 bases for V and 7 bases for J; bases not matched to a gene: 6. In DNA, the CDR3 is TGTGCCAGCAGGTCGACAGGGTTGAATGAGCAGTTCTTC. Translated, it gives CASRSTGLNEQFF. Drawing the rest from reference TRBV7-8 and TRBJ2-1, the complete variable domain is GAGVSQSPRYKVAKRGQDVALRCDPISGHVSLFWYQQALGQGPEFLTYFQNEAQLDKSGLPSDRFFAERPEGSVSTLKIQRTQQEDSAVYLCASRSTGLNEQFFGPGTRLTVL.

As concerns this clone: Relative to the germline gene, one junction end is altered; a read error may explain this. The chain has TRBV7-7 and TRBJ2-5, with D possibly TRBD1 on 6 matching bases. The germline CDR1 and CDR2 sequences are SSHAT and FNYEAQ (reference sequence). There are 14 residues in the CDR3. For the CDR3, the DNA is TGTGCTAGCAGCCGCACAGGGATGCAAGAGACCCAGTACTTC. It yields the protein CASSRTGMQETQYF.

The table lists this clone with a count of one. This chain connects TRBV15 to TRBJ2-3; 7 nucleotides agree with TRBD2. The germline V gene has CDR1 LNHNV and CDR2 YYDKDF (reference sequence). The CDR3 runs to 17 residues. J was trimmed by 0 bases and V by 5 bases; bases with no gene match: 11. CDR3 DNA: TGTGCCACCAGCTGGGACTATACCCTGTTAAGCACAGATACGCAGTATTTT. Its translation is CATSWDYTLLSTDTQYF.

This chain's CDR3 is CASSSGTSLLTDTQYF. The CDR3, as DNA: TGTGCCAGCAGTTCGGGGACTAGCTTACTCACAGATACGCAGTATTTT. The chain carries TRBV6-6 and TRBJ2-3, with 9 nucleotides matching TRBD2. The V gene end was trimmed by 4 bases and the J gene end by 2 bases; junction bases not matched to a gene: 7. The CDR3 totals 16 residues. Germline V CDR1 and CDR2: MNHNY, SVGAGI (reference sequence).

The gene calls are TRBV28 and TRBJ1-2; D is unresolved. Germline values: CDR1 MDHEN, CDR2 SYDVKM. This CDR3 has 12 residues. Between the trimmed V and J ends, which lost 6 bases and 4 bases, there was a span of 9 bases. CDR3 DNA sequence: TGTGCCAGCAGCCGGGTCGGCTATGGCTACACCTTC. This encodes CASSRVGYGYTF.

The genes are TRBV28 and TRBJ1-1; no clear D gene. This CDR3 is built from 13 residues. Germline V gene data show CDR1 as MDHEN and CDR2 as SYDVKM. The CDR3 region has the DNA TGTGCAGTCATCGGGGTTTTGGGGACTGAAGCTTTCTTT. This codes for CAVIGVLGTEAFF.

As for this clone: At the DNA level, this CDR3 is encoded by other sequences in the same sample as well. This chain joins TRBV5-1 and TRBJ2-5; 7 positions match TRBD1. Per the germline V gene, CDR1 is SGHRS and CDR2 is YFSETQ. The CDR3 runs to 14 residues. The V gene end was trimmed by 0 bases and the J gene end by 1 base; junction bases not matched to a gene: 0. The CDR3 here is CASSLGQGQETQYF. The CDR3 DNA reads as TGCGCCAGCAGCTTGGGACAGGGCCAAGAGACCCAGTACTTC.

The chain uses TRBV27 and TRBJ2-5, with TRBD1 identical over 8 bases. Germline V gene data show CDR1 as MNHEY and CDR2 as SMNVEV (reference sequence). The CDR3 spans 14 residues. V dropped 5 bases and J dropped 5; count of bases not matched to a gene: 7. The CDR3 loop is CASSPRGQGETQYF. CDR3 nucleotides: TGTGCCAGCAGTCCGCGCGGACAGGGCGAGACCCAGTACTTC.

This clone appeared a single time. Other DNA sequences within the sample encode an identical CDR3. The V and J genes are TRBV18 and TRBJ2-7; a weak D match, TRBD2 (6 bases). The germline V and J ends were trimmed by 3 bases and 4 bases, with 10 bases remaining between them. The CDR3 is 13 amino acids. The germline gives CDR1 KGHSH, CDR2 LQKENI. The CDR3 is CASSPGGNYEQYF. The CDR3 coding sequence is TGTGCCAGCTCACCGGGGGGAAATTACGAGCAGTACTTC.

This clone was seen a single time. This rearrangement joins TRBV28 to TRBJ1-1; D unclear. The V end was cut by 2 bases, the J end by 4 bases, with 11 bases between. Germline CDR1 and CDR2: MDHEN and SYDVKM. The CDR3 loop spans 14 amino acids. The CDR3 spells CASSLVRRPTEAFF. The CDR3, as DNA: TGTGCCAGCAGTTTAGTGAGGCGCCCCACTGAAGCTTTCTTT.

This chain links TRBV7-2 with TRBJ1-3; a weak D match, TRBD1 (5 bases). CDR3 length equals 14 residues. Germline V gene data show CDR1 as SGHTA and CDR2 as FQGNSA. Trimming pared 5 bases from V and 0 bases from J, leaving 8 bases between. The CDR3 DNA reads as TGTGCCAGCAGCCGCGACAGCTCTGGAAACACCATATATTTT. It encodes CASSRDSSGNTIYF. Supplemented by reference TRBV7-2 and TRBJ1-3, the full variable domain reads GAGVSQSPSNKVTEKGKDVELRCDPISGHTALYWYRQSLGQGLEFLIYFQGNSAPDKSGLPSDRFSAERTGGSVSTLTIQRTQQEDSAVYLCASSRDSSGNTIYFGEGSWLTVV.

As for this clone: An end of the junction does not agree with germline; a read error may underlie this. V is TRBV20-1 and J is TRBJ1-3; no firm D call. Germline-derived CDR1 and CDR2 are DFQATT and SNEGSKA (reference sequence). The CDR3 runs to 11 residues. As DNA, the CDR3 is TGCAGTGCCGAGTCTGGAGACACCATATATTTT. Its protein product is CSAESGDTIYF.

This clone turned up a few times. This chain connects TRBV6-5 to TRBJ1-2; D may be TRBD1 (6 bases). The V gene lost 0 bases and the J gene lost 4 bases, with 9 bases spanning the gap. The CDR3 loop spans 14 amino acids. Germline values: CDR1 MNHEY, CDR2 SVGAGI. CDR3 sequence (DNA): TGTGCCAGCAGTTACTCAGGGGGTGGCTATGGCTACACCTTC. This encodes CASSYSGGGYGYTF.

The V call is TRBV11-3, the J call TRBJ2-1; D remains unclear. This CDR3 is built from 11 residues. Germline CDR1 and CDR2: SGHNT and YENEEA. V was pared by 6 bases and J by 5 bases, with 5 bases between. CDR3 sequence reads: CASRRDNEQFF. The CDR3 coding sequence is TGTGCCAGCAGACGCGACAATGAGCAGTTCTTC.